This passage covers 3 T cell receptor beta chains from one sample sequenced in a study of T cell repertoires in cytomegalovirus infection. Each CDR3 protein is one row after TCRdb ran MiXCR on the reads. The sample consists of approximately 110,000 distinct CDR3 sequences, around 30% of them appearing once. Their antigens are not known. Sequencing used CD8+ T cells from cultured PBMCs, obtained from culture after CMV antigen stimulation. Receptors were obtained from a human donor in good health (CMV status not recorded). Some clones in this sample may be carry-over from other donors' samples.

In this sample, this clonotype turned up a few times. The chain employs TRBV28 and TRBJ1-1; maybe TRBD1 (5 bases). Germline CDR1 reads MDHEN; CDR2 reads SYDVKM. This CDR3 spans 12 amino acids. V was shortened by 1 base and J by 11 bases, with 11 bases between the two germline ends. Here the CDR3 reads CASSLSRDWAFF. The CDR3 DNA sequence: TGTGCCAGCAGTTTATCCAGGGATTGGGCTTTCTTT.

This clonotype turned up a few times. The rearrangement links TRBV2 to TRBJ2-1; tentatively, D is TRBD1 (5 bases). CDR3 size: 14 residues. The V end was cut by 7 bases, the J end by 10 bases, with 20 bases between. CDR1 SNHLY and CDR2 FYNNEI come from the germline V gene. The CDR3 reads CASIVTAPNIEQFF. Here the CDR3 DNA reads TGTGCCAGCATAGTGACAGCCCCCAATATCGAGCAGTTCTTC. The whole variable domain, remainder taken from reference TRBV2 and TRBJ2-1, is EPEVTQTPSHQVTQMGQEVILRCVPISNHLYFYWYRQILGQKVEFLVSFYNNEISEKSEIFDDQFSVERPDGSNFTLKIRSTKLEDSAMYFCASIVTAPNIEQFFGPGTRLTVL.

In its sample, this clonotype was seen a few times. The chain recombines TRBV20-1 with TRBJ2-3; 9 nucleotides align to TRBD2. The junction had 5 bases not matched to a gene; V was cut back by 6 bases and J by 1 base. The CDR3 totals 14 residues. CDR1 and CDR2 from the germline V gene are DFQATT and SNEGSKA (reference sequence). The DNA of the CDR3 is TGCAGTGCAAATAGCGGGGGAGGCACAGATACGCAGTATTTT. Encoded protein: CSANSGGGTDTQYF.